This TCR beta chain originates from a study of cytomegalovirus exposure and HLA in healthy donors. Study at large: As released early, the data held 75 million to 90 million unique TCRs from HLA-typed donors. Study outcomes and limitations: Among immune exposure information, only CMV serostatus was available. In a later analysis, a missense DCLRE1C variant was linked to TCR beta V- and J-gene trimming.

As concerns this clone: Its antigen is unknown.

The CDR3 loop spans 17 amino acids. Looked up from germline, CDR1 is MGHRA and CDR2 is YSYEKL. J lost 4 bases, V lost 0 bases, and 12 bases had no gene match. The PCR employed 60 Vbeta primers together with 13 Jbeta primers. The assay was immunoSEQ multiplex PCR, and TCRdb's table has in-frame clones only and misses some. This repertoire shows just over 150,000 clones, 84% found once; its top ten account for roughly 2.1%. V and J are TRBV4-1 and TRBJ2-7; TRBD2 matches at 7 bases. The sequencing input was PBMCs. This TCR derives from a man younger than 30 in good health and CMV-seronegative. The CDR3: CASSQDPHGAGEYEQYF. As DNA, the CDR3 is TGCGCCAGCAGCCAAGATCCCCACGGTGCGGGAGAGTACGAGCAGTACTTC.